The 24 T cell receptor beta chains below come from one sample, sequenced in a study of Graves' ophthalmopathy and Graves' hyperthyroidism. The TCR beta CDR3 regions underwent amplification from RNA transcripts. The first-round RT-PCR employed HTBI primers together with the Qiagen OneStep RT-PCR kit. A multiplex PCR was then performed as the second round. One entry per CDR3 protein results from TCRdb running MiXCR on the multiplex PCR reads. The sample shows about 740,000 distinct CDR3 sequences, roughly two fifths of them seen only once. Material: peripheral blood. All receptors derive from an adult man with Graves' ophthalmopathy.

The chain carries TRBV9 and TRBJ1-5; D uncertain. Germline V lookup: CDR1 SGDLS, CDR2 YYNGEE. Trimming stripped 4 bases from V and 3 bases from J, with 14 bases between. The CDR3 is made up of 15 amino acids. As DNA, the CDR3 is TGTGCCAGCAGCCCCGACGGGGAGAACAATCAGCCCCAGCATTTT. This gives the protein CASSPDGENNQPQHF.

This clonotype was seen ten or more times. The chain carries TRBV25-1 and TRBJ2-7; 7 nucleotides line up with TRBD2. The germline V gene has CDR1 MGHDK and CDR2 SYGVNS. The length of the CDR3 is 14 residues. V was pared by 5 bases and J by 2 bases, with 6 bases of the junction left unmatched. CDR3: CASSSPSGAYEQYF. CDR3 nucleotide sequence: TGTGCCAGCAGTTCGCCTAGCGGAGCCTACGAGCAGTACTTC.

The chain has TRBV29-1 and TRBJ2-7, with TRBD2 as a possible D gene (5 bases). CDR3 length: 16 amino acids. Germline CDR1 is SQVTM and CDR2 is ANQGSEA. The ends were cut back, 2 bases at V and 7 bases at J, with 24 bases in the middle. The DNA of the CDR3 is TGCAGCGTTGAAATCTCTACGTCCGGCGGGCAGGTGGAGCAGTACTTC. It codes for CSVEISTSGGQVEQYF.

On this clonotype itself: Germline is not matched at one junction end, which may reflect a read error. This chain links TRBV25-1 with TRBJ2-6; D might be TRBD2 (7 bases). The CDR3 has 18 residues. CDR1 and CDR2 (germline): MGHDK, SYGVNS. The CDR3 protein is CASSPNTGGITGANALTF. DNA of the CDR3: TGTGCCAGCAGCCCCAACACCGGGGGGATTACGGGGGCCAACGCCCTGACTTTC. Full variable domain (rest looked up from reference TRBV25-1 and TRBJ2-6): EADIYQTPRYLVIGTGKKITLECSQTMGHDKMYWYQQDPGMELHLIHYSYGVNSTEKGDLSSESTVSRIRTEHFPLTLESARPSHTSQYLCASSPNTGGITGANALTFGAGSRLTVL.

This chain connects TRBV14 to TRBJ2-7; possibly TRBD1 for D (6 bases). The germline V gene encodes CDR1 SGHDN and CDR2 FVKESK. The V gene lost 3 bases and the J gene lost 2 bases, with 8 bases spanning the gap. The CDR3 runs to 13 residues. DNA for the CDR3: TGTGCCAGCAGCCACTGGGACACCTACGAGCAGTACTTC. Amino acids: CASSHWDTYEQYF.

In this sample, this clonotype turned up a few times. The rearrangement links TRBV7-8 to TRBJ2-7; D is uncertain. The CDR3 sequence is 17 residues long. V was cut by 2 bases and J by 2 bases, with 19 bases left in between. Germline CDR1 reads SGHVS; CDR2 reads FQNEAQ. This chain's CDR3 is CASSLRRVVSLAYEQYF. The CDR3 nucleotides read TGTGCCAGCAGCTTACGTCGGGTGGTTTCGCTAGCCTACGAGCAGTACTTC.

V gene TRBV12-3 or TRBV12-4 combines with J gene TRBJ1-4, with D possibly TRBD1 on 6 matching bases. V lost 11 bases to trimming and J lost 0 bases, with 7 bases between them. The CDR3 consists of 12 residues. The CDR3 reads CAAGATNEKLFF. CDR3 DNA: TGTGCCGCAGGGGCAACTAATGAAAAACTGTTTTTT.

The chain couples TRBV29-1 to TRBJ2-7; tentatively, D is TRBD2 (6 bases). Trimming shortened V by 1 base and J by 1 base, and 8 bases separated the two germline ends. Germline assignment: CDR1 SQVTM and CDR2 ANQGSEA. The CDR3 has 13 amino acids. This CDR3 reads CSVEGRGSYEQYF. The CDR3 coding sequence is TGCAGCGTTGAAGGTCGGGGGTCCTACGAGCAGTACTTC.

The chain has TRBV7-4 and TRBJ1-1; tentatively, D is TRBD1 (6 bases). Germline loops: CDR1 SGHVT, CDR2 SQSDAQ. V was pared by 5 bases and J by 0 bases, with 19 bases between. CDR3 length: 17 residues. In DNA form, the CDR3 reads TGTGCCAGCAGCCAAGATCTTCTGAGGGGGATGAACACTGAAGCTTTCTTT. It is translated as CASSQDLLRGMNTEAFF.

The chain's CDR3 is CASSYGNSAYEQYF. Written as DNA, the CDR3 is TGTGCCAGCAGTTACGGCAACAGCGCCTACGAGCAGTACTTC. The genes are TRBV14 and TRBJ2-7; no reliable D call. The CDR3 covers 14 residues. The V gene lost 6 bases and the J gene lost 2 bases, with 14 bases spanning the gap. CDR1 is SGHDN and CDR2 is FVKESK in the germline V gene.

The gene calls are TRBV9 and TRBJ2-7, with 13 bases that match TRBD2. Looked up from germline, CDR1 is SGDLS and CDR2 is YYNGEE. V dropped 4 bases and J dropped 6; count of bases not matched to a gene: 7. The CDR3 runs 15 residues. The CDR3 region is CASSPTTSGGSEQYF. DNA for the CDR3: TGTGCCAGCAGCCCTACGACTAGCGGGGGGAGCGAGCAGTACTTC.

This clonotype was counted ten times or more. The chain is built from TRBV7-9 and TRBJ2-7; D is ambiguous. Germline assignment: CDR1 SEHNR and CDR2 FQNEAQ (reference sequence). The CDR3 extends over 13 amino acids. With 0 bases removed from V and 3 bases from J, the gap between germline ends came to 6 bases. The CDR3 DNA reads as TGTGCCAGCAGCTTAGCTGGCGGCTACGAGCAGTACTTC. Its protein product is CASSLAGGYEQYF. Full variable domain (rest looked up from reference TRBV7-9 and TRBJ2-7): DTGVSQNPRHKITKRGQNVTFRCDPISEHNRLYWYRQTLGQGPEFLTYFQNEAQLEKSRLLSDRFSAERPKGSFSTLEIQRTEQGDSAMYLCASSLAGGYEQYFGPGTRLTVT.

Comment on this clonotype: Possible read error: a much larger clone is one base away. This chain connects TRBV2 to TRBJ1-4; 9 positions match TRBD1. The CDR3 spans 14 residues. Germline CDR1 and CDR2: SNHLY and FYNNEI. The CDR3 nucleotides are TGTGCCAGCAGTGGTAGGACAGGGGTTGAAAGACTGTTTTTT. Translated: CASSGRTGVERLFF.

The V gene is TRBV25-1, the J gene TRBJ1-2; D possibly corresponds to TRBD1 (6 bases). The germline V gene has CDR1 MGHDK and CDR2 SYGVNS. Trimming cost V 5 bases and J 6 bases, with 16 bases left between them. The CDR3 is 14 residues long. The CDR3 bases are TGTGCCAGCAGTTTAAGGTTCAGGGGCCATGGCTACACCTTC. This gives the protein CASSLRFRGHGYTF.

This clonotype appeared once. Relative to the germline gene, one junction end is altered; a read error may explain this. The genes are TRBV7-9 and TRBJ1-5; D gene unclear. Germline V gives CDR1 SEHNR, CDR2 FQNEAQ (reference sequence). The CDR3 runs to 15 residues. The CDR3, as DNA: TGTGCCAGCACCCCAAGTATCAATAGCAATCAGCCCCAGCAATTT. Its protein product is CASTPSINSNQPQQF.

This clonotype was counted only a few times. This rearrangement joins TRBV12-3 or TRBV12-4 to TRBJ1-1, with unresolved D. The CDR3 spans 11 residues. V was shortened by 7 bases and J by 11 bases, with 14 bases between the two germline ends. In DNA form, the CDR3 reads TGTGCCAGCACGGGTGGGTTTTTGGCTTTCTTT. Its translation: CASTGGFLAFF.

This clonotype was counted only a few times. The rearrangement joins TRBV5-1 to TRBJ1-6; D remains ambiguous. CDR3 length: 14 amino acids. Looked up from germline, CDR1 is SGHRS and CDR2 is YFSETQ. V lost 4 bases and J lost 14, with 19 bases in between. CDR3 nucleotides: TGCGCCAGCAGCCTGGACCCCACTGCGAAAACCCTCCACTTT. This codes for CASSLDPTAKTLHF.

Regarding this clonotype: One end of the junction is discordant with germline, which a read error may explain. V is TRBV6-5 and J is TRBJ2-7; 9 bases line up with TRBD2. Germline lookup yields CDR1 MNHEY and CDR2 SVGAGI. The CDR3 has 14 residues. In DNA, the CDR3 is TGTGCCGGCAGTCAGGGACTAGCAGGATACGAGCAGTACTTC. Its protein is CAGSQGLAGYEQYF.

The chain has TRBV12-3 or TRBV12-4 and TRBJ1-3; D remains unclear. This CDR3 is 16 amino acids long. Trimming shortened V by 5 bases and J by 1 base, and 15 bases separated the two germline ends. In DNA form, the CDR3 reads TGTGCCAGCAGTCCCTTCCGGGCTCAGTCTGGAAACACCATATATTTT. It specifies CASSPFRAQSGNTIYF.

This clonotype has ten or more counts. V gene TRBV15 combines with J gene TRBJ1-2; D is unclear. V lost 0 bases and J 2 bases, leaving 10 bases between the germline ends. Germline loops: CDR1 LNHNV, CDR2 YYDKDF (reference sequence). This CDR3 is built from 15 residues. CDR3 amino acids: CATSRDAATNYGYTF. The DNA of the CDR3 is TGTGCCACCAGCAGAGATGCAGCCACCAACTATGGCTACACCTTC. The full variable domain, completed using reference TRBV15 and TRBJ1-2, is DAMVIQNPRYQVTQFGKPVTLSCSQTLNHNVMYWYQQKSSQAPKLLFHYYDKDFNNEADTPDNFQSRRPNTSFCFLDIRSPGLGDTAMYLCATSRDAATNYGYTFGSGTRLTVV.

The chain combines TRBV2 with TRBJ1-6; 11 bases fit TRBD1. Per the germline V gene, CDR1 is SNHLY and CDR2 is FYNNEI. The CDR3 is 14 residues long. V lost 8 bases and J lost 6; bases outside the gene matches: 3. CDR3 residues: CASAGQGANSPLHF. The CDR3, as DNA: TGTGCCAGCGCCGGACAGGGGGCTAATTCACCCCTCCACTTT.

This clonotype was seen a handful of times. The chain is built from TRBV7-2 and TRBJ2-7; D uncertain. Trimming took 7 bases from V and 3 from J, leaving 7 bases between them. The CDR3 is 11 residues long. Germline values: CDR1 SGHTA, CDR2 FQGNSA. The CDR3 nucleotides read TGTGCCAGCAACAGATACTACGAGCAGTACTTC. Protein: CASNRYYEQYF.

This clonotype was detected only a few times. This chain connects TRBV20-1 to TRBJ2-7; maybe TRBD2 (5 bases). CDR3 size: 15 residues. Germline assignment: CDR1 DFQATT and CDR2 SNEGSKA (reference sequence). Trimming stripped 3 bases from V and 3 bases from J, with 18 bases between. Here the CDR3 DNA reads TGCAGTGCTAGGCCCAACCACGGACGGGACTACGAGCAGTACTTC. Translated: CSARPNHGRDYEQYF.

Remarks on this clonotype: The CDR3 carries no conserved terminal phenylalanine or tryptophan, so it likely arises from a read error. This chain uses TRBV20-1 with TRBJ2-7; D uncertain. Germline assignment: CDR1 DFQATT and CDR2 SNEGSKA (reference sequence). CDR3 length equals 13 residues. V was pared by 6 bases and J by 2 bases, with 14 bases between. The CDR3 here is CSAQPGLTYEQYL. The CDR3 DNA sequence: TGCAGTGCGCAGCCGGGCCTAACCTACGAGCAGTACCTC.